This is a list of T cell receptor beta chains from one sample in a study of Ad26.COV2.S vaccination and SARS-CoV-2 variants. Assay used: immunoSEQ multiplex PCR; TCRdb lists only in-frame clones, some missing. Among about 680,000 clones, 89% were seen once, and the ten largest hold roughly 1.5%. The material sequenced was peripheral blood, taken in a trial of Ad26.COV2.S vaccine versus placebo. Every receptor here comes from a person aged 18-65 years who received the Ad26.COV2.S COVID-19 vaccine or a placebo. CDR3s include the opening cysteine and the closing phenylalanine or tryptophan. Each record gives: V gene, J gene, D gene, clone size, CDR3 DNA, CDR3 protein. A D gene is named only where the DNA matches it firmly. The listing skips clone size in some rows; elsewhere it reads once, few, many or a size class.

>TRBV7-9|TRBJ2-7|TRBD1|once
TGTGCCAGCAGACACAGGGGATTCGAGCAGTACTTC
CASRHRGFEQYF
>TRBV5-6|TRBJ2-2|TRBD2|NA
TGTGCCAGCAGCTTTGGGACTAGCGGGAGGGCCGGGGAGCTGTTTTTT
CASSFGTSGRAGELFF
>TRBV7-2|TRBJ1-5|NA|NA
TGTGCCAGCAGCTTAATAGACAGTCAGCCCCAGCATTTT
CASSLIDSQPQHF
>TRBV9|TRBJ2-3|TRBD2|NA
TGTGCCAGCAGCCCCGTAGCGGGAAACACAGATACGCAGTATTTT
CASSPVAGNTDTQYF
>TRBV19|TRBJ2-7|TRBD2|NA
TGTGCCAGTAGTGTTCTAGCGGGATCCTACGAGCAGTACTTC
CASSVLAGSYEQYF
>TRBV6-5|TRBJ1-4|TRBD1|few
TGTGCCAGCAGTCCATTGACAGGGGATAATGAAAAACTGTTTTTT
CASSPLTGDNEKLFF
>TRBV19|TRBJ1-6|TRBD1|NA
TGTGCCAGTAGTGCTCGACAGGGGCTAAGGGGACCCCTCCACTTT
CASSARQGLRGPLHF
>TRBV12-3/TRBV12-4|TRBJ2-7|NA|NA
TGTGCCAGCAGTTTAGACAGGCAATACGAGCAGTACTTC
CASSLDRQYEQYF
>TRBV6-6|TRBJ2-5|NA|NA
TGTGCCAGTAGTAACCCGACAGTGATGGGGGAGACCCAGTACTTC
CASSNPTVMGETQYF
>TRBV4-2|TRBJ2-5|NA|NA
TGTGCCAGCAGCCAACCCGGGACCACCCAGTACTTC
CASSQPGTTQYF
>TRBV7-2|TRBJ2-7|NA|NA
TGTGCCAGCAGCTTAGGAAGGGCCCTTTTCTACGAGCAGTACTTC
CASSLGRALFYEQYF
>TRBV2|TRBJ2-5|TRBD2|NA
TGTGCCAGCACCCGGGATAGCGGGGTGGGAGAGACCCAGTACTTC
CASTRDSGVGETQYF
>TRBV4-1|TRBJ1-4|NA|NA
TGCGCCAGCAGCCAAGTTGGGGAGGGTACGAATGAAAAACTGTTTTTT
CASSQVGEGTNEKLFF
>TRBV3-1/TRBV3-2|TRBJ2-5|NA|NA
TGTGCCAGCAGCCAAGAGGTGGGGGGCCAAGAGACCCAGTACTTC
CASSQEVGGQETQYF
>TRBV3-1/TRBV3-2|TRBJ1-6|NA|NA
TGTGCCAGCAGCCAAGATTTCGGGGGCCGTAGGTCACCCCTCCACTTT
CASSQDFGGRRSPLHF
>TRBV10-3|TRBJ2-3|TRBD2|NA
TGTGCCATCAGTGAGGCTACTAGCGGGGGGGCCGTGACAGATACGCAGTATTTT
CAISEATSGGAVTDTQYF
>TRBV15|TRBJ2-2|NA|NA
TGTGCCACCAGCAGAGGAGGGGGGAACACCGGGGAGCTGTTTTTT
CATSRGGGNTGELFF
>TRBV7-9|TRBJ2-4|TRBD1|NA
TGTGCCAGCAGCTTAGCGGGACAGGGATATGACAAAAACATTCAGTACTTC
CASSLAGQGYDKNIQYF
>TRBV7-9|TRBJ1-2|NA|NA
TGTGCCAGCAGCTTTGGGAGTAGGGGCTACACCTTC
CASSFGSRGYTF
>TRBV6-5|TRBJ2-4|NA|NA
TGTGCCAGCAACGACGGGGGCCACATTCAGTACTTC
CASNDGGHIQYF
>TRBV19|TRBJ1-4|NA|NA
TGTGCCAGTAGTATAGATCGAGGGACACTTCATGAAAAACTGTTTTTT
CASSIDRGTLHEKLFF
>TRBV6-5|TRBJ1-2|TRBD1|once
TGTGCCAGCAGTCCACAGGGGAACTATGGCTACACCTTC
CASSPQGNYGYTF
>TRBV10-3|TRBJ1-4|NA|NA
TGTGCCATCGGAAAGAAGGAGAGTGAAAAACTGTTTTTT
CAIGKKESEKLFF
>TRBV19|TRBJ2-7|NA|NA
TGTGCCAGTAGTTCCGACACTCGGTCTTACGAGCAGTACTTC
CASSSDTRSYEQYF
>TRBV7-8|TRBJ2-7|TRBD1|few
TGTGCCAGCAGCCGGGGACAGGGATACGAGCAGTACTTC
CASSRGQGYEQYF
>TRBV30|TRBJ1-5|NA|once
TGTGCCTGGAGTGTACGCGAGAATCAGCCCCAGCATTTT
CAWSVRENQPQHF